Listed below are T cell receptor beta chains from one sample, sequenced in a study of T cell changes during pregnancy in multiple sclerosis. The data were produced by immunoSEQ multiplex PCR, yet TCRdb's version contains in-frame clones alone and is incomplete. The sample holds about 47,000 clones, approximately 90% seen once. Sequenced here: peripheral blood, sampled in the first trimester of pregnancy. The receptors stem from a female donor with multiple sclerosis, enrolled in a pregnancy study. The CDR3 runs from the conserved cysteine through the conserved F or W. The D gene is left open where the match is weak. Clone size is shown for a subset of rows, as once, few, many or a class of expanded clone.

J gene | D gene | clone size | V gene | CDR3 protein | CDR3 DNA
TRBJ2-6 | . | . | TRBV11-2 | CASSLGSYSGANVLTF | TGTGCCAGCAGCCTGGGGAGCTACTCTGGGGCCAACGTCCTGACTTTC
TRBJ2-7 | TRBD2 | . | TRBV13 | CASSPRLASYEQYF | TGTGCCAGCAGCCCTAGACTAGCCTCCTACGAGCAGTACTTC
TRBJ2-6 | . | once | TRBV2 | CASSEGWNYGANVLTF | TGTGCCAGCAGTGAAGGGTGGAACTATGGGGCCAACGTCCTGACTTTC
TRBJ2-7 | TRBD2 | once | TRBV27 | CASSLFPTSGGAPEQYF | TGTGCCAGCAGTTTATTTCCTACTAGCGGGGGGGCCCCCGAGCAGTACTTC
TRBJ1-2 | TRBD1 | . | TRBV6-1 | CASSEIRTGNYGYTF | TGTGCCAGCAGTGAGATCCGGACAGGGAACTATGGCTACACCTTC
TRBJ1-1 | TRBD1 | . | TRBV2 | CASSAIRDSNGAFF | TGTGCCAGCAGTGCAATCCGGGACAGCAATGGGGCTTTCTTT
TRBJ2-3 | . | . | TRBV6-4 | CASSEAGGTDTQYF | TGTGCCAGCAGTGAGGCAGGGGGCACAGATACGCAGTATTTT
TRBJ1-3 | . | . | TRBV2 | CASATEAGNTIYF | TGTGCCAGCGCGACAGAGGCTGGAAACACCATATATTTT
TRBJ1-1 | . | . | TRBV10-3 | CATRRDTEAFF | TGTGCCACCCGTCGGGACACTGAAGCTTTCTTT
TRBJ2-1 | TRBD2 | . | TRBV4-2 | CASSQRLAGVEQFF | TGTGCCAGCAGCCAACGACTAGCGGGGGTTGAGCAGTTCTTC
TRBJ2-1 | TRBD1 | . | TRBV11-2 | CASSRGPNPFYNEQFF | TGTGCCAGCAGCAGGGGGCCCAACCCTTTCTACAATGAGCAGTTCTTC
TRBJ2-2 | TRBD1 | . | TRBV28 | CASSPYRGYTGELFF | TGTGCCAGCAGCCCCTACAGGGGGTACACCGGGGAGCTGTTTTTT
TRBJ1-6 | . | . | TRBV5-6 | CASSNTGNSPLHF | TGTGCCAGCAGCAATACAGGGAATTCACCCCTCCACTTT
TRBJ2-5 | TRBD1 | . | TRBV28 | CASSSPGQRYQETQYF | TGTGCCAGCAGTTCCCCGGGACAGCGGTACCAAGAGACCCAGTACTTC
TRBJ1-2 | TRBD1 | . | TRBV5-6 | CASSPWDSGYTF | TGTGCCAGCAGCCCCTGGGACAGTGGCTACACCTTC
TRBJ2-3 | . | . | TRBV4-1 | CASSPWPTDTQYF | TGCGCCAGCAGCCCCTGGCCCACAGATACGCAGTATTTT
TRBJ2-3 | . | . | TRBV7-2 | CASSRRGISSTDTQYF | TGTGCCAGCAGTAGACGGGGGATCTCTAGCACAGATACGCAGTATTTT